Presented here are 18 T cell receptor beta chains from one specimen sequenced in a study of cytomegalovirus exposure and HLA in healthy donors. The PCR was carried out with 60 Vbeta primers and 13 Jbeta primers. Some clones are missing from TCRdb's copy, which holds only in-frame ones; the method was immunoSEQ multiplex PCR. The data contain about 190,000 clones, roughly four fifths of them seen just once; the ten biggest clones take up approximately 2.1%. The sequenced sample was PBMCs. These receptors came from a woman aged 30 to 39 in good health and CMV-seropositive.

CDR3 amino acids: CASSLIRAKNIQYF. CDR3 nucleotide sequence: TGTGCCAGCAGCTTAATACGGGCCAAAAACATTCAGTACTTC. J is TRBJ2-4 and V is TRBV7-2; D unclear. The germline gives CDR1 SGHTA, CDR2 FQGNSA. Trimming pared 2 bases from V and 1 base from J, leaving 6 bases between. The CDR3 is made up of 14 amino acids.

Notes on this clone: The same CDR3 arises from other DNA sequences in this sample as well. This chain links TRBV28 with TRBJ1-5; D gene unclear. Germline CDR1 reads MDHEN; CDR2 reads SYDVKM. V was shortened by 2 bases and J by 2 bases, with 7 bases between the two germline ends. This CDR3 is 14 amino acids long. The CDR3 loop reads CASSLRQGNQPQHF. CDR3 sequence (DNA): TGTGCCAGCAGTTTAAGGCAGGGCAATCAGCCCCAGCATTTT.

The J gene is TRBJ2-7, the V gene TRBV7-9; TRBD1 aligns across 8 bases. This CDR3 has 15 residues. Germline values: CDR1 SEHNR, CDR2 FQNEAQ (reference sequence). V lost 0 bases, J lost 6 bases, and 7 bases stayed unmatched. The CDR3 nucleotides are TGTGCCAGCAGCTTAGCGACAGGGGCAGGGTTCGAGCAGTACTTC. Translation gives CASSLATGAGFEQYF. Together with reference TRBV7-9 and TRBJ2-7, the CDR3 gives the full variable domain: DTGVSQNPRHKITKRGQNVTFRCDPISEHNRLYWYRQTLGQGPEFLTYFQNEAQLEKSRLLSDRFSAERPKGSFSTLEIQRTEQGDSAMYLCASSLATGAGFEQYFGPGTRLTVT.

V and J are TRBV7-3 and TRBJ2-7; 8 positions match TRBD1. J was trimmed by 0 bases and V by 6 bases; bases with no gene match: 7. CDR3 length: 15 amino acids. Germline CDR1 reads SGHTA; CDR2 reads FQGTGA. In nucleotides, the CDR3 is TGTGCCAGCAGTTCCCCGGACAGGGCCTCCTACGAGCAGTACTTC. This encodes CASSSPDRASYEQYF.

The rearrangement uses TRBV19 and TRBJ2-5; D is possibly TRBD2 (5 bases). The germline CDR1 and CDR2 sequences are LNHDA and SQIVND (reference sequence). The CDR3 is 14 amino acids. Trimming took 6 bases from V and 5 from J, leaving 16 bases between them. CDR3 bases: TGTGCCAGTAGCCCCTGGACCCCGGGGGAGACCCAGTACTTC. Translated: CASSPWTPGETQYF.

The V and J genes are TRBV7-3 and TRBJ1-5; D is unclear. The V end was cut by 4 bases, the J end by 5 bases, with 9 bases between. The CDR3 runs to 13 residues. Germline-derived CDR1 and CDR2 are SGHTA and FQGTGA. CDR3 nucleotides: TGTGCCAGCAGCTCAGAGAGGGATCAGCCCCAGCATTTT. Translation: CASSSERDQPQHF.

In its sample, this clone was seen a few times. The rearrangement joins TRBV28 to TRBJ1-4, with 7 bases matching TRBD1. V was clipped by 5 bases and J by 5 bases; unmatched bases: 8. Germline V gene data show CDR1 as MDHEN and CDR2 as SYDVKM. The CDR3 consists of 15 residues. CDR3 in DNA: TGTGCCAGCAGTGGGACCGGGACAGCGAATGAAAAACTGTTTTTT. It translates to CASSGTGTANEKLFF.

The chain combines TRBV6-5 with TRBJ2-5; a weak D match, TRBD2 (5 bases). Germline CDR1 and CDR2: MNHEY and SVGAGI. The V end was cut by 0 bases, the J end by 3 bases, with 11 bases between. This CDR3 has 15 amino acids. CDR3 loop: CASSYSRRGEETQYF. CDR3 DNA sequence: TGTGCCAGCAGTTACTCCCGCCGGGGAGAAGAGACCCAGTACTTC.

The chain couples TRBV7-8 to TRBJ2-5; D may be TRBD1 (5 bases). The germline CDR1 and CDR2 sequences are SGHVS and FQNEAQ. Trimming left V 0 bases short and J 5 bases short, with 10 bases between. CDR3 length: 14 amino acids. CDR3 amino acids: CASSLADNLETQYF. The CDR3 coding sequence is TGTGCCAGCAGCTTAGCGGACAATTTGGAGACCCAGTACTTC.

CDR3 protein: CASSQGLGRINEKLFF. CDR3 nucleotides: TGCGCCAGCAGCCAAGGTCTGGGGAGAATTAATGAAAAACTGTTTTTT. The rearrangement uses TRBV4-3 and TRBJ1-4; D is ambiguous. V lost 1 base and J lost 4, with 13 bases in between. CDR1 is LGHNA, CDR2 YSLEER, per germline. The CDR3 runs to 16 residues.

The chain employs TRBV11-1 and TRBJ2-5; 9 nucleotides match TRBD2. V shed 1 base, J shed 4 bases, and the junction held 10 bases outside the gene matches. The germline V gene encodes CDR1 SGHAT and CDR2 FQDESV (reference sequence). This CDR3 is 17 amino acids long. Here the CDR3 DNA reads TGTGCCAGCAGCTTAGATGGGCGGGAGGGCCCTCGAGAGACCCAGTACTTC. Amino acid sequence: CASSLDGREGPRETQYF.

This clone was detected only once. The J gene is TRBJ1-1, the V gene TRBV18; the D gene is possibly TRBD1 (5 bases). Trimming stripped 3 bases from V and 5 bases from J, with 16 bases between. The germline V gene has CDR1 KGHSH and CDR2 LQKENI. The CDR3 extends over 15 amino acids. DNA of the CDR3: TGTGCCAGCTCACCTCAGGGCTGGTCGGAAACTGAAGCTTTCTTT. Protein product: CASSPQGWSETEAFF.

This clone occurred a few times. The chain uses TRBV4-2 and TRBJ1-4; weak D call: TRBD1 (6 bases). The germline V gene encodes CDR1 LGHNA and CDR2 YNFKEQ. V was shortened by 1 base and J by 7 bases, with 16 bases between the two germline ends. CDR3 size: 16 residues. CDR3 region: CASSQGAGARSEKLFF. CDR3 coding DNA: TGTGCCAGCAGCCAAGGGGCGGGGGCAAGGAGTGAAAAACTGTTTTTT.

The genes are TRBV28 and TRBJ1-1; maybe TRBD1 (6 bases). Germline CDR1 and CDR2: MDHEN and SYDVKM. V was shortened by 6 bases and J by 9 bases, with 20 bases between the two germline ends. The CDR3 sequence is 14 residues long. The CDR3 DNA sequence: TGTGCCAGCAGCCGTCCGAGACAGGTACCTAAAGCTTTCTTT. This gives the protein CASSRPRQVPKAFF.

The chain uses TRBV6-5 and TRBJ1-6, with TRBD1 matching 9 bases. V was clipped by 5 bases and J by 8 bases; unmatched bases: 4. There are 14 residues in the CDR3. Germline assignment: CDR1 MNHEY and CDR2 SVGAGI. The CDR3 DNA reads TGTGCCAGCAGTCTGGACAGGGGTGATTCACCCCTCCACTTT. Translated: CASSLDRGDSPLHF.

The chain is built from TRBV6-5 and TRBJ1-5; a weak D match, TRBD1 (6 bases). V was pared by 0 bases and J by 1 base, with 7 bases between. The CDR3 spans 15 residues. The V gene's germline CDR1 is MNHEY and CDR2 SVGAGI. The CDR3 protein is CASSYSQGSNQPQHF. The CDR3 DNA reads as TGTGCCAGCAGTTACTCCCAGGGGAGCAATCAGCCCCAGCATTTT.

The chain combines TRBV9 with TRBJ2-5, with 7 bases matching TRBD1. From germline, CDR1 is SGDLS and CDR2 YYNGEE. The CDR3 runs to 15 residues. V dropped 2 bases and J dropped 4; count of bases not matched to a gene: 8. DNA of the CDR3: TGTGCCAGCAGCGTCGAAAAAGACAGGGTAGAGACCCAGTACTTC. It specifies CASSVEKDRVETQYF.

This sequence joins TRBV7-3 and TRBJ2-1; 11 bases map to TRBD1. The CDR3 covers 15 residues. The V and J ends lost 5 bases and 7 bases, in that order; junction bases with no gene match: 7. CDR1 is SGHTA, CDR2 FQGTGA, per germline. CDR3 loop: CASSPGQGARNEQFF. The CDR3 DNA follows: TGTGCCAGCAGCCCAGGACAGGGGGCGAGGAATGAGCAGTTCTTC.